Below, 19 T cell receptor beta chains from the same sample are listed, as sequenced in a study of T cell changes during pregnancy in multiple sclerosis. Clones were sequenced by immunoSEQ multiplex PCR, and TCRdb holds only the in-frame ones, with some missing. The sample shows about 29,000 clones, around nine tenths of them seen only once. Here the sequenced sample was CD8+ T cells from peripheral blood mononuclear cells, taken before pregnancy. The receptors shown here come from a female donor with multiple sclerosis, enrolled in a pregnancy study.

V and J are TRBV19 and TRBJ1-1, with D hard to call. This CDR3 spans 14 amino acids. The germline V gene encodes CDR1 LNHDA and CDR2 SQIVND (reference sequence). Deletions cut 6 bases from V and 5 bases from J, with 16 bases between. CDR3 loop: CASSPPRVGTEAFF. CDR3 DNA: TGTGCCAGTAGCCCCCCCCGCGTCGGGACTGAAGCTTTCTTT. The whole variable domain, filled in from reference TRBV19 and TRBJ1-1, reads DGGITQSPKYLFRKEGQNVTLSCEQNLNHDAMYWYRQDPGQGLRLIYYSQIVNDFQKGDIAEGYSVSREKKESFPLTVTSAQKNPTAFYLCASSPPRVGTEAFFGQGTRLTVV.

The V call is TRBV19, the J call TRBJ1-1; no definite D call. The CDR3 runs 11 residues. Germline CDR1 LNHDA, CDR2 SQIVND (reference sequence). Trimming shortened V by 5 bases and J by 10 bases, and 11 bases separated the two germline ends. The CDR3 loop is CASSATPGAFF. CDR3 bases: TGTGCCAGTAGTGCGACACCTGGAGCTTTCTTT.

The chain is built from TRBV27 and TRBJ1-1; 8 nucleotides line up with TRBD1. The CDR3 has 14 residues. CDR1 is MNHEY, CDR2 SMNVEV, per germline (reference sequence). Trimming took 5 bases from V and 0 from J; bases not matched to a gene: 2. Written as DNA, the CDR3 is TGTGCCAGCAGTCGACAGGGGTTGAACACTGAAGCTTTCTTT. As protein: CASSRQGLNTEAFF.

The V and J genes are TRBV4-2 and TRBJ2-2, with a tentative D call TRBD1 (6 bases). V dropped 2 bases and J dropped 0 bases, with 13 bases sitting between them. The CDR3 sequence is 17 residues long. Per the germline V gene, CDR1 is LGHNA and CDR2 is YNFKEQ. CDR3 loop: CASSQPRDNPNTGELFF. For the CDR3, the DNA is TGTGCCAGCAGCCAACCCAGGGACAACCCGAACACCGGGGAGCTGTTTTTT.

This CDR3 is CASSQPGQTNTGELFF. CDR3 nucleotides: TGTGCCAGCAGCCAACCGGGACAGACCAACACCGGGGAGCTGTTTTTT. The chain carries TRBV4-2 and TRBJ2-2; 7 bases agree with TRBD1. Germline V lookup: CDR1 LGHNA, CDR2 YNFKEQ. V gave up 2 bases and J gave up 2 bases; unmatched junction bases: 5. The CDR3 is 16 amino acids.

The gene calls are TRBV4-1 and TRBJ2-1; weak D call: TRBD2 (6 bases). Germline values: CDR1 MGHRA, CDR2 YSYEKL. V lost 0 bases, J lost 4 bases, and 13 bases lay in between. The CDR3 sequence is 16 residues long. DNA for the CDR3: TGCGCCAGCAGCCAAGATCCGGGACTTCCATACAATGAGCAGTTCTTC. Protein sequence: CASSQDPGLPYNEQFF.

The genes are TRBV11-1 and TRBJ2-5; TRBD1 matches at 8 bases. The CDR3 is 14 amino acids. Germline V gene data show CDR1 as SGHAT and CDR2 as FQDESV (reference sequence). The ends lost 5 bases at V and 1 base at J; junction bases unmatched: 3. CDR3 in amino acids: CASSPGTGQETQYF. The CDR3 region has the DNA TGTGCCAGCAGCCCCGGGACAGGCCAAGAGACCCAGTACTTC.

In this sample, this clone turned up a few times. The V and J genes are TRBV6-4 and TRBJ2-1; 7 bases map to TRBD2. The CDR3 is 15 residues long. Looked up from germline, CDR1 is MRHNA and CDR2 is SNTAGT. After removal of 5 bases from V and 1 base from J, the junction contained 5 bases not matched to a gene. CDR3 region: CASSPSAGSYNEQFF. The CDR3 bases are TGTGCCAGCAGTCCCTCAGCGGGATCCTACAATGAGCAGTTCTTC.

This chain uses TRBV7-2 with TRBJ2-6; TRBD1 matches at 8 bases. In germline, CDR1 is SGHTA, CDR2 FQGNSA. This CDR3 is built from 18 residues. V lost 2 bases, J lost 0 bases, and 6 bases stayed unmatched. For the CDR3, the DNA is TGTGCCAGCAGCTTACTGTCAGGGGGCCTCTCTGGGGCCAACGTCCTGACTTTC. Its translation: CASSLLSGGLSGANVLTF.

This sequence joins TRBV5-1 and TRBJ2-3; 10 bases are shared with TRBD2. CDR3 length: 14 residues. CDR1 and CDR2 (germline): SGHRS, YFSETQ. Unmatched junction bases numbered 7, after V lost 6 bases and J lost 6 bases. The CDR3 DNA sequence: TGCGCCAGCAAAGCGGGAGGGGGATCGGATACGCAGTATTTT. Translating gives CASKAGGGSDTQYF.

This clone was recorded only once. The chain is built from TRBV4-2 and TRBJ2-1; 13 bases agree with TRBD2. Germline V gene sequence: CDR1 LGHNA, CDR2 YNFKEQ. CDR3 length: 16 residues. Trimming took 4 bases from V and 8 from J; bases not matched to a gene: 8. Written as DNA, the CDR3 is TGTGCCAGCAGCCCCGTCGGACTAGCGGGAGCGGATGAGCAGTTCTTC. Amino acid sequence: CASSPVGLAGADEQFF.

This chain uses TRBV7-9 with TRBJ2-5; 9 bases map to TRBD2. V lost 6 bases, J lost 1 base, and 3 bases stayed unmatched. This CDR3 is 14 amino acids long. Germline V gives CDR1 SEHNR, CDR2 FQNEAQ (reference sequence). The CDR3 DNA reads TGTGCCAGCAGGTCTAGCGGGGCCCAAGAGACCCAGTACTTC. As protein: CASRSSGAQETQYF. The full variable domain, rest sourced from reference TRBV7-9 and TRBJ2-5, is DTGVSQNPRHKITKRGQNVTFRCDPISEHNRLYWYRQTLGQGPEFLTYFQNEAQLEKSRLLSDRFSAERPKGSFSTLEIQRTEQGDSAMYLCASRSSGAQETQYFGPGTRLLVL.

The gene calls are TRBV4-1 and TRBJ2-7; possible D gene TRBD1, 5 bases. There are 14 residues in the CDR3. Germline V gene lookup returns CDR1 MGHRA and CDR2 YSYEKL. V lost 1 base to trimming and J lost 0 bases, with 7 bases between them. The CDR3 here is CASSQVDNSYEQYF. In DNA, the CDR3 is TGCGCCAGCAGCCAAGTGGACAACTCCTACGAGCAGTACTTC.

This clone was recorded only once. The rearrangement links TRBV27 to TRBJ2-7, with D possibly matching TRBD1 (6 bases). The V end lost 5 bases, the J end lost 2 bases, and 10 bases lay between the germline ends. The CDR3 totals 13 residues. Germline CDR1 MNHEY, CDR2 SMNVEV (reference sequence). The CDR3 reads CASSPQGPYEQYF. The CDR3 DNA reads TGTGCCAGCAGTCCTCAGGGGCCCTACGAGCAGTACTTC.

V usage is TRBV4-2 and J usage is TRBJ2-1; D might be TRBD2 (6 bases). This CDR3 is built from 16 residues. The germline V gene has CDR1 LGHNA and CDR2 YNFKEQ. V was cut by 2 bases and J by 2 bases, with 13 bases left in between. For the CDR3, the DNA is TGTGCCAGCAGCCAAACCGGGACTTCAGCCTACAATGAGCAGTTCTTC. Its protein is CASSQTGTSAYNEQFF.

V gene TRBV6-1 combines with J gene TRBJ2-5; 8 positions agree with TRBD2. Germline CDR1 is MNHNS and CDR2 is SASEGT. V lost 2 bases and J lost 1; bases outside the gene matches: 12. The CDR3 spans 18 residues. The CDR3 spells CASSERSGGVPFQETQYF. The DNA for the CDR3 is TGTGCCAGCAGTGAAAGGTCGGGGGGGGTGCCCTTCCAAGAGACCCAGTACTTC.

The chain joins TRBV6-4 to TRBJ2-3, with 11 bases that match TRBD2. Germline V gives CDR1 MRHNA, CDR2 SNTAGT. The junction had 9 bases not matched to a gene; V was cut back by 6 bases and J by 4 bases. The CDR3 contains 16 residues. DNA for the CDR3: TGTGCCAGCAGGGCCACTAGCGGGAGTGGTGCAGATACGCAGTATTTT. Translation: CASRATSGSGADTQYF.

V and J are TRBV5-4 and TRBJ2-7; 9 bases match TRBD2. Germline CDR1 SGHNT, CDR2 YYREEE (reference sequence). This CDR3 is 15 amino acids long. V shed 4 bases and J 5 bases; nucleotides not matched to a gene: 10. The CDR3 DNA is TGTGCCAGCAGCACGACTAGCGGACCTAGAAACGAGCAGTACTTC. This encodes CASSTTSGPRNEQYF.

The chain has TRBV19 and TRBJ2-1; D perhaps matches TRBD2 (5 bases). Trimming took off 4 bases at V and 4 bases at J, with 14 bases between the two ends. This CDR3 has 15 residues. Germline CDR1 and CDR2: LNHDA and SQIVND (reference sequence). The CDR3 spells CASSSGLLPYNEQFF. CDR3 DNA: TGTGCCAGTAGTAGTGGACTCTTGCCTTACAATGAGCAGTTCTTC.